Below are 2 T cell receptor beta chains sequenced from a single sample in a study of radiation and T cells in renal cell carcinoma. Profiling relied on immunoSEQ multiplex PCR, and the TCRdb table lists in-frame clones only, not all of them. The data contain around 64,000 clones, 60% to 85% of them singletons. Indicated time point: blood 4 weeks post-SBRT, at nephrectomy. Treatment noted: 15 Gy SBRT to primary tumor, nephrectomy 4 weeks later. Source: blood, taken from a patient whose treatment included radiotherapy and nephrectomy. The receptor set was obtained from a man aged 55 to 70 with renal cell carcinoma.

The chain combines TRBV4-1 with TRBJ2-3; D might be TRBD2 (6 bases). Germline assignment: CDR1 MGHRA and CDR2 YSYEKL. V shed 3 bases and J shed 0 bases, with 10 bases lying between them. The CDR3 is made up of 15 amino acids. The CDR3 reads CASSHSSESTDTQYF. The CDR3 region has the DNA TGCGCCAGCAGCCACTCTAGCGAGAGCACAGATACGCAGTATTTT.

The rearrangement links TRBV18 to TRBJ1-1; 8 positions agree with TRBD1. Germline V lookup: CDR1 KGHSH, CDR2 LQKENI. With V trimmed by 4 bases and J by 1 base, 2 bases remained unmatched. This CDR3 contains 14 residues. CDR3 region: CASSLGTGNTEAFF. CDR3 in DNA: TGTGCCAGCTCACTCGGGACAGGGAACACTGAAGCTTTCTTT.